The entry below describes one TCR beta chain. This sample stems from a study of T cells after yellow fever vaccination. Germline CDR1 is KGHSH and CDR2 is LQKENI. V lost 2 bases, J lost 2 bases, and 7 bases lay in between. The length of the CDR3 is 13 residues. TCRdb redid the calling of the 5' RACE reads with MiXCR, one entry per CDR3 protein. The sample consists of around 250,000 distinct CDR3 sequences, around 5.2% of them appearing once. The rearrangement uses TRBV18 and TRBJ2-7; D gene uncertain. Sample: CD4+ T cells sorted from PBMCs, taken on the day of the yellow fever booster vaccination. This TCR was sampled from a young man who received the YFV17D yellow fever vaccine. The CDR3, as DNA: TGTGCCAGCTCACCAGGGCCAACCTACGAGCAGTACGTC. Its protein product is CASSPGPTYEQYV.